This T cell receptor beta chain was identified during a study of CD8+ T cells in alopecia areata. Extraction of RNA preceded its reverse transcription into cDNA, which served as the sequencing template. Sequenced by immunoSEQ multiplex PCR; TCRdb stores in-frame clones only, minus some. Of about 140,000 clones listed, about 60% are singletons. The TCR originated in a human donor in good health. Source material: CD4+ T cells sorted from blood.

DNA for the CDR3: TGCAGCGTTGTAGTGGGGGTAGGAGAAAAACTGTTTTTT. Translated: CSVVVGVGEKLFF. The J gene is TRBJ1-4, the V gene TRBV29-1; perhaps TRBD1 as D (5 bases). Germline V gives CDR1 SQVTM, CDR2 ANQGSEA. Trimming cost V 4 bases and J 8 bases, with 14 bases left between them. CDR3 size: 13 residues.